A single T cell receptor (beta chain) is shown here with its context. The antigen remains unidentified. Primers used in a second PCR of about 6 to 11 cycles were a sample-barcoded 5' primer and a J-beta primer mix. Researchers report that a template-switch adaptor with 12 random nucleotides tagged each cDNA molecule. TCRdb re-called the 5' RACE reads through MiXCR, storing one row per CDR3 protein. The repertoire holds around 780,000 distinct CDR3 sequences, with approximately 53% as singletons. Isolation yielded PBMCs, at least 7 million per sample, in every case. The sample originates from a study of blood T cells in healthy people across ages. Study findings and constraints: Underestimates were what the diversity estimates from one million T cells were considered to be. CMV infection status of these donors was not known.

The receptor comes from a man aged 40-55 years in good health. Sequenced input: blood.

CDR3 bases: TGTGCCAGCAGCTTGAATTGGGGCGCTGAAGCTTTCTTT. It encodes CASSLNWGAEAFF. The gene calls are TRBV5-4 and TRBJ1-1, with D tentatively TRBD1 (5 bases). With 1 base removed from V and 6 bases from J, the gap between germline ends came to 10 bases. CDR3 length: 13 amino acids. Germline V gene data show CDR1 as SGHNT and CDR2 as YYREEE (reference sequence).